These 25 T cell receptor beta chains share one sample of origin, sequenced in a study of identical twins. MiXCR, run by TCRdb on the 5' RACE reads, gives a single entry per CDR3 protein. The data contain around 480,000 distinct CDR3 sequences, about 14% of them singletons. In addition, the sample was reused for a study of yellow fever vaccine responses in identical twins.

Sequenced material: CD4+ T cells sorted from blood. These receptors came from a woman younger than 30 in good health.

The gene calls are TRBV15 and TRBJ2-3; a weak D match, TRBD1 (6 bases). This CDR3 spans 13 amino acids. Trimming removed 4 bases at V and 6 bases at J, with 11 bases between. Germline CDR1 and CDR2: LNHNV and YYDKDF (reference sequence). As DNA, the CDR3 is TGTGCCACCAGCATACAGGGTCCGGATACGCAGTATTTT. The encoded protein is CATSIQGPDTQYF.

V and J are TRBV29-1 and TRBJ2-7, with TRBD2 as a possible D gene (6 bases). Germline-derived CDR1 and CDR2 are SQVTM and ANQGSEA. The CDR3 runs to 12 residues. Trimming took 8 bases from V and 7 from J, leaving 18 bases between them. The CDR3 DNA reads TGCAGCACCTGCCGGGACTCCGGTGAGCAGTACTTC. Encoded protein: CSTCRDSGEQYF.

The J gene is TRBJ2-5, the V gene TRBV21-1; the DNA was not compared with TRBD1, the D call given in the table. TRBV21-1 is labeled a pseudogene. The CDR3 extends over 16 amino acids. The CDR3 reads CASSKADGGRRETQYF. The CDR3 region has the DNA TGTGCCAGCAGCAAAGCGGACGGGGGGAGACGGGAGACCCAGTACTTC.

This clonotype was seen a handful of times. The chain couples TRBV4-3 to TRBJ2-1; 10 bases fit TRBD2. V trimming: 4 bases; J trimming: 4 bases; junction bases outside the gene matches: 10. The length of the CDR3 is 17 residues. Germline V lookup: CDR1 LGHNA, CDR2 YSLEER. Here the CDR3 DNA reads TGCGCCAGCAGCCGCGCCCTAATAGCGGGAGGATACAATGAGCAGTTCTTC. Amino acids: CASSRALIAGGYNEQFF.

This clonotype appeared a few times. The chain uses TRBV5-1 and TRBJ2-3, with 11 bases aligning to TRBD2. CDR3 length equals 16 residues. The germline V gene encodes CDR1 SGHRS and CDR2 YFSETQ. The V gene end was trimmed by 4 bases and the J gene end by 4 bases; junction bases not matched to a gene: 8. The CDR3 DNA follows: TGCGCCAGCAGCCCACGTAGCGGGGGGGCCGCAGATACGCAGTATTTT. Amino acid sequence: CASSPRSGGAADTQYF. The full variable domain, with the rest looked up from reference TRBV5-1 and TRBJ2-3, is KAGVTQTPRYLIKTRGQQVTLSCSPISGHRSVSWYQQTPGQGLQFLFEYFSETQRNKGNFPGRFSGRQFSNSRSEMNVSTLELGDSALYLCASSPRSGGAADTQYFGPGTRLTVL.

The V and J genes are TRBV12-3 or TRBV12-4 and TRBJ1-4; D unclear. V lost 3 bases to trimming and J lost 3 bases, with 11 bases between them. This CDR3 is built from 15 residues. The CDR3 region has the DNA TGTGCCAGCAGTTTCAGTGGGGTGGCTAATGAAAAACTGTTTTTT. It translates to CASSFSGVANEKLFF.

The chain employs TRBV9 and TRBJ2-3, with 9 bases lining up with TRBD2. Germline V CDR1 and CDR2: SGDLS, YYNGEE. After removal of 4 bases from V and 5 bases from J, the junction contained 8 bases not matched to a gene. This CDR3 spans 15 amino acids. The CDR3, as DNA: TGTGCCAGCAGCCCCCGCGGGGGGGCAGAAGATACGCAGTATTTT. It yields the protein CASSPRGGAEDTQYF.

This clonotype was detected many times. The junction shows a germline mismatch at one end, possibly a read error. The rearrangement links TRBV25-1 to TRBJ2-7; 7 bases map to TRBD1. CDR1 is MGHDK and CDR2 is SYGVNS in the germline V gene. The CDR3 contains 12 residues. CDR3 in DNA: TGTGCCAGCAGTGGGGACAGATCCAAAGGGCACTTC. This encodes CASSGDRSKGHF.

This clonotype was found a few times. The chain recombines TRBV20-1 with TRBJ2-3; TRBD2 aligns across 11 bases. Per the germline V gene, CDR1 is DFQATT and CDR2 is SNEGSKA (reference sequence). This CDR3 spans 14 amino acids. J was trimmed by 4 bases and V by 5 bases; bases with no gene match: 5. Here the CDR3 DNA reads TGCAGTGCTCTTACTAGCGGGAGTGCAGATACGCAGTATTTT. As protein: CSALTSGSADTQYF.

V usage is TRBV25-1 and J usage is TRBJ2-7; D might be TRBD1 (6 bases). Germline V gene lookup returns CDR1 MGHDK and CDR2 SYGVNS. The V and J ends lost 8 bases and 2 bases respectively, with 19 bases between them. CDR3 length: 15 amino acids. The CDR3, as DNA: TGTGCCAGCGTCCCCCCTGGTCAGGGGACCTACGAGCAGTACTTC. It translates to CASVPPGQGTYEQYF.

In its sample, this clonotype was seen a few times. The chain joins TRBV7-2 to TRBJ2-3; tentatively, D is TRBD2 (6 bases). Germline CDR1 SGHTA, CDR2 FQGNSA. Deletions cut 1 base from V and 3 bases from J, with 14 bases between. This CDR3 spans 16 amino acids. The DNA of the CDR3 is TGTGCCAGCAGCTTAGATGGTCTAGCGAAGACAGATACGCAGTATTTT. Protein: CASSLDGLAKTDTQYF.

This clonotype appeared a few times. The rearrangement links TRBV3-1 to TRBJ2-3; 12 bases are shared with TRBD1. Germline values: CDR1 LGHDT, CDR2 YNNKEL (reference sequence). The J segment lost 5 bases and the V segment lost 1 base, leaving 10 bases of the junction unmatched. CDR3 length: 18 amino acids. The DNA for the CDR3 is TGTGCCAGCAGCCAAGCCCTCCCGGGACAGGGGGCTAGAGATACGCAGTATTTT. Translation gives CASSQALPGQGARDTQYF.

The rearrangement links TRBV28 to TRBJ2-7; 11 bases are a match to TRBD2. Germline-derived CDR1 and CDR2 are MDHEN and SYDVKM. Trimming at V came to 5 bases and at J to 2 bases, leaving 8 bases not matched to a gene. This CDR3 is 16 amino acids long. The CDR3 loop reads CASSPHLAGGTYEQYF. CDR3 coding DNA: TGTGCCAGCAGTCCCCATCTAGCGGGAGGAACCTACGAGCAGTACTTC.

Note on this clonotype: The junction differs from germline at one of its ends, possibly a read error. The chain is built from TRBV7-7 and TRBJ2-3; 7 bases line up with TRBD2. CDR1 and CDR2 (germline): SSHAT, FNYEAQ (reference sequence). CDR3 size: 17 residues. CDR3 nucleotide sequence: TGTGCTAGCAGCTTGGCCGGGGAGCGGGGTAGCACAGATACGCAGTATTTT. Translating gives CASSLAGERGSTDTQYF.

Concerning this clonotype itself: The junction departs from the called germline gene at one end, perhaps through a read error. This rearrangement joins TRBV2 to TRBJ2-2; tentative D call: TRBD2 (5 bases). This CDR3 comprises 14 residues. CDR1 SNHLY and CDR2 FYNNEI come from the germline V gene. The CDR3, as DNA: TGTGCCAGCAAGGAAGACTCGAACACCGGGGAGCTGTCTTTT. Translation: CASKEDSNTGELSF.

The rearrangement joins TRBV6-2 or TRBV6-3 to TRBJ2-1; the D gene is possibly TRBD2 (6 bases). V lost 6 bases, J lost 9 bases, and 18 bases lay in between. The CDR3 covers 14 residues. Germline V gene lookup returns CDR1 MNHEY and CDR2 SVGEGT. CDR3 coding DNA: TGTGCCAGCAGCCAACCAGTTCGGGGGATTGAGCAGTTCTTC. It encodes CASSQPVRGIEQFF.

This clonotype was seen more than once but under ten times. The chain joins TRBV27 to TRBJ1-1; D call uncertain. Germline CDR1 and CDR2: MNHEY and SMNVEV (reference sequence). Trimming left V 8 bases short and J 3 bases short, with 10 bases between. This CDR3 is built from 12 residues. CDR3 in amino acids: CASGEGYTEAFF. CDR3 coding DNA: TGTGCCAGCGGCGAGGGATACACTGAAGCTTTCTTT.

This clonotype was picked up a small number of times. This chain joins TRBV30 and TRBJ1-1; 7 bases line up with TRBD1. This CDR3 is 13 amino acids long. The V and J ends lost 4 bases and 3 bases, in that order; junction bases with no gene match: 5. The germline V gene has CDR1 GTSNPN and CDR2 SVGIG (reference sequence). This CDR3 is CAWMTGSDTEAFF. The CDR3 nucleotides are TGTGCCTGGATGACAGGGTCGGACACTGAAGCTTTCTTT.

This clonotype was seen repeatedly, ten times or more. The chain combines TRBV5-1 with TRBJ1-5; 9 nucleotides align to TRBD1. Losses at the gene ends were 3 bases for V and 4 bases for J; bases not matched to a gene: 2. Germline values: CDR1 SGHRS, CDR2 YFSETQ. CDR3 length: 14 residues. CDR3 protein: CASSSGQGNQPQHF. CDR3 nucleotides: TGCGCCAGCAGCTCCGGACAGGGGAATCAGCCCCAGCATTTT.

J is TRBJ2-7 and V is TRBV5-6; D may be TRBD2 (6 bases). The CDR3 is 18 residues long. V lost 4 bases and J 0 bases, leaving 23 bases between the germline ends. CDR1 is SGHDT and CDR2 is YYEEEE in the germline V gene. For the CDR3, the DNA is TGTGCCAGCAGCCTGGGTGGATCGGACTACTACTCCTCCTACGAGCAGTACTTC. Protein: CASSLGGSDYYSSYEQYF.

The chain recombines TRBV5-1 with TRBJ2-7; 9 bases are shared with TRBD2. V lost 7 bases to trimming and J lost 1 base; unmatched junction nucleotides: 6. This CDR3 spans 14 amino acids. The germline CDR1 and CDR2 sequences are SGHRS and YFSETQ. CDR3 nucleotides: TGCGCCAGCTCCCCTAGCGGGGCGTCCTACGAGCAGTACTTC. Encoded protein: CASSPSGASYEQYF.

V and J are TRBV5-1 and TRBJ2-3; 8 nucleotides line up with TRBD1. The V gene's germline CDR1 is SGHRS and CDR2 YFSETQ. V was pared by 0 bases and J by 2 bases, with 5 bases of the junction left unmatched. CDR3 size: 16 residues. CDR3 region: CASSLEMTGATDTQYF. The DNA of the CDR3 is TGCGCCAGCAGCTTGGAGATGACAGGGGCCACAGATACGCAGTATTTT.

This clonotype turned up a few times. The V call is TRBV27, the J call TRBJ2-5, with D tentatively TRBD2 (5 bases). Germline V gene lookup returns CDR1 MNHEY and CDR2 SMNVEV (reference sequence). V lost 6 bases to trimming and J lost 7 bases, with 15 bases between them. This CDR3 spans 13 amino acids. The CDR3 DNA reads TGTGCCAGCAGCCACAAACGGGAAGGGACCCAGTACTTC. Its translation is CASSHKREGTQYF.

This clonotype was counted many times. The gene calls are TRBV12-3 or TRBV12-4 and TRBJ1-1; D unresolved. This CDR3 is built from 11 residues. V was pared by 1 base and J by 10 bases, with 7 bases between. As DNA, the CDR3 is TGTGCCAGCAGTTTAGGGCTGCGAGCTTTCTTT. Its protein is CASSLGLRAFF.

The table lists this clonotype with a few counts. The chain carries TRBV5-6 and TRBJ2-7; 9 bases map to TRBD2. Trimming removed 3 bases from V and 2 bases from J; junction bases left unmatched: 15. There are 18 residues in the CDR3. The germline V gene encodes CDR1 SGHDT and CDR2 YYEEEE. CDR3 region: CASSYLTSGFRGTYEQYF. In DNA, the CDR3 is TGTGCCAGCAGCTATCTAACTAGCGGGTTTCGGGGGACCTACGAGCAGTACTTC.